This entry lists 8 T cell receptor beta chains sequenced from one sample in a study of OX40 agonist ivuxolimab in advanced cancers. Profiling relied on immunoSEQ multiplex PCR, and the TCRdb table lists in-frame clones only, not all of them. The data hold about 12,000 clones, with 80% observed a single time. This specimen consisted of CD4+ or CD8+ T cells sorted from blood, obtained in a trial of the OX40 agonist ivuxolimab. These receptor sequences come from an adult with an advanced solid tumor such as melanoma, head and neck, liver or kidney cancer.

The chain uses TRBV27 and TRBJ1-5; maybe TRBD1 (5 bases). This CDR3 comprises 12 residues. The germline CDR1 and CDR2 sequences are MNHEY and SMNVEV (reference sequence). Trimming removed 11 bases at V and 5 bases at J, with 13 bases between. Here the CDR3 reads CAARGGDQPQHF. Written as DNA, the CDR3 is TGTGCCGCTAGGGGAGGGGATCAGCCCCAGCATTTT.

The genes are TRBV6-5 and TRBJ2-7, with D maybe TRBD1 (6 bases). Germline CDR1 reads MNHEY; CDR2 reads SVGAGI. Trimming cost V 0 bases and J 0 bases, with 12 bases left between them. CDR3 length equals 16 residues. In DNA form, the CDR3 reads TGTGCCAGCAGTTACTCAACCGACAGGAGCTCCTACGAGCAGTACTTC. Its translation is CASSYSTDRSSYEQYF.

The J gene is TRBJ2-5, the V gene TRBV27, with D tentatively TRBD1 (5 bases). The V and J ends lost 3 bases and 2 bases respectively, with 13 bases between them. Germline lookup yields CDR1 MNHEY and CDR2 SMNVEV (reference sequence). The CDR3 sequence is 15 residues long. As DNA, the CDR3 is TGTGCCAGCAGTTTCGTAAGGGCAGGGCAAGAGACCCAGTACTTC. This sequence encodes CASSFVRAGQETQYF.

J is TRBJ2-5 and V is TRBV5-1; tentative D call: TRBD2 (6 bases). V was cut by 6 bases and J by 3 bases, with 12 bases left in between. This CDR3 has 13 amino acids. Germline V gene lookup returns CDR1 SGHRS and CDR2 YFSETQ. CDR3 sequence reads: CASNRWGEETQYF. The CDR3 nucleotides are TGCGCCAGCAACCGTTGGGGGGAAGAGACCCAGTACTTC.

The chain combines TRBV7-2 with TRBJ2-1; D is ambiguous. Germline V gives CDR1 SGHTA, CDR2 FQGNSA. The CDR3 runs to 15 residues. V was pared by 8 bases and J by 0 bases, with 14 bases between. CDR3 sequence (DNA): TGTGCCAGCCCCCAATACCCGAGCTCCTACAATGAGCAGTTCTTC. It translates to CASPQYPSSYNEQFF.

The V call is TRBV27, the J call TRBJ2-1, with D perhaps assigned TRBD1 or TRBD2 (5 bases each). Germline V lookup: CDR1 MNHEY, CDR2 SMNVEV (reference sequence). The CDR3 extends over 14 amino acids. Trimming stripped 0 bases from V and 4 bases from J, with 7 bases between. The chain's CDR3 is CASSLSGEYNEQFF. The DNA for the CDR3 is TGTGCCAGCAGTTTATCGGGGGAATACAATGAGCAGTTCTTC.

The rearrangement joins TRBV29-1 to TRBJ1-2; D is unresolved. The CDR3 covers 14 residues. The V gene lost 3 bases and the J gene lost 4 bases, with 15 bases spanning the gap. Germline CDR1 reads SQVTM; CDR2 reads ANQGSEA. The DNA of the CDR3 is TGCAGCGTTGATTTAAGCCAAACTTCCTATGGCTACACCTTC. The encoded protein is CSVDLSQTSYGYTF.

The J gene is TRBJ1-1, the V gene TRBV6-5, with a tentative D call TRBD1 (6 bases). CDR3 size: 13 residues. The germline gives CDR1 MNHEY, CDR2 SVGAGI. Trimming left V 11 bases short and J 3 bases short, with 16 bases between. CDR3 sequence (DNA): TGTGCCTGTTCCGGGACATTATACACTGAAGCTTTCTTT. Protein product: CACSGTLYTEAFF.